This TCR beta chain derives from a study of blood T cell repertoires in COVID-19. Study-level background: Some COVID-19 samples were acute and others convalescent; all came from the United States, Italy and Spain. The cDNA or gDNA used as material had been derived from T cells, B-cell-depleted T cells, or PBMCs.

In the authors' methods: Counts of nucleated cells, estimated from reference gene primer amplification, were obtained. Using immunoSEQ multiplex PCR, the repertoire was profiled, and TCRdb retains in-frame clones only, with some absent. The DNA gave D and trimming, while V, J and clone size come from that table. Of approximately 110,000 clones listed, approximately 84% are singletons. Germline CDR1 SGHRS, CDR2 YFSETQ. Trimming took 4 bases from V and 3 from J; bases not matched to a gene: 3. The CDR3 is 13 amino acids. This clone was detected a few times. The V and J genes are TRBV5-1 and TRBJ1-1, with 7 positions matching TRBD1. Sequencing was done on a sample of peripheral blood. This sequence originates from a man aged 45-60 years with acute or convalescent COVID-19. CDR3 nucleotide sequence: TGCGCCAGCAGCGAGCAGGGGGACACTGAAGCTTTCTTT. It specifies CASSEQGDTEAFF.